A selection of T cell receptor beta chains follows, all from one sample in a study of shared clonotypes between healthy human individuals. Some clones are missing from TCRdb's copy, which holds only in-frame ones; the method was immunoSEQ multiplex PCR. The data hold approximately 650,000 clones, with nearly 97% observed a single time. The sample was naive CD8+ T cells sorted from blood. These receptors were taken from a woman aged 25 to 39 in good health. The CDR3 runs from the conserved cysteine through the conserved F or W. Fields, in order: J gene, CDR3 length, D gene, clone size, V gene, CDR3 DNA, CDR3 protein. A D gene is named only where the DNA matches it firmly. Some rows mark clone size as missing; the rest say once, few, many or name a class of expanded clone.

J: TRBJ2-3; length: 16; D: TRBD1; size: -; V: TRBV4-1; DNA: TGCGCCAGCAGCCAAGGGGACAGGGGGATTTCAGATACGCAGTATTTT; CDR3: CASSQGDRGISDTQYF
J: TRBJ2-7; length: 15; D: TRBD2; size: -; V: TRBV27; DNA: TGTGCCAGCAGTATAAGCGGGAGTGATACCTACGAGCAGTACTTC; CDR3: CASSISGSDTYEQYF
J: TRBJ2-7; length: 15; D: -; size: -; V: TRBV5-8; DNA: TGTGCCAGCAGGCCTCACCCCAGGTCGGGTTACGAGCAGTACTTC; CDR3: CASRPHPRSGYEQYF
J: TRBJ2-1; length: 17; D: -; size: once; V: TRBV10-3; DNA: TGTGCCATCAGTGAGTCGATTGTGGAGCCGGTCTACAATGAGCAGTTCTTC; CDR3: CAISESIVEPVYNEQFF
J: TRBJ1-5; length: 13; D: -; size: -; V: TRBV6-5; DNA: TGTGCCAGCAGTTACTCGTCAGGGCAGCCCCAGCATTTT; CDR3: CASSYSSGQPQHF
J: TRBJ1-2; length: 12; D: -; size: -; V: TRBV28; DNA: TGTGCCAGCAGTTTAACTGCATATGGCTACACCTTC; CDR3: CASSLTAYGYTF
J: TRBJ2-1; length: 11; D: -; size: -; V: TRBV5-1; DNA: TGCGCCAGCAGGAGCGACAATGAGCAGTTCTTC; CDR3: CASRSDNEQFF
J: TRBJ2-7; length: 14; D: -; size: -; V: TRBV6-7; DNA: TGTGCCAGCAGTTACTACAGGGTGTCCTACGAGCAGTACTTC; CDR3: CASSYYRVSYEQYF
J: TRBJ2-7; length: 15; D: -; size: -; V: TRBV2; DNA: TGTGCCAGCAGTGAAGCAGGAGGGTCTAGGTACGAGCAGTACTTC; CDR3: CASSEAGGSRYEQYF
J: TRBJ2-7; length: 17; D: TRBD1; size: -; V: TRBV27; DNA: TGTGCCAGCAGTGGGAAGGGGGCCTTCTATTTTCCCTACGAGCAGTACTTC; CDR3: CASSGKGAFYFPYEQYF
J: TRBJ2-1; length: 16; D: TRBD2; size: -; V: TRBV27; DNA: TGTGCCAGCAGGGTTGGGGTCGGGAGGGACCACAATGAGCAGTTCTTC; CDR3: CASRVGVGRDHNEQFF
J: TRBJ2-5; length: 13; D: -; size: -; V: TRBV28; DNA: TGTGCCAGACGGGGACCCCCACAAGAGACCCAGTACTTC; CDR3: CARRGPPQETQYF
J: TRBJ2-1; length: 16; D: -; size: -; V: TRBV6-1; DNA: TGTGCCAGCAGGGAACAGGGGACTCCTTGGGGCAATGAGCAGTTCTTC; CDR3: CASREQGTPWGNEQFF
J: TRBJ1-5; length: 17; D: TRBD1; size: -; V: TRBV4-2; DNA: TGTGCCAGCAGCCAAGAAAAACACAGGGGAGGGATACCGCCCCAGCATTTT; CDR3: CASSQEKHRGGIPPQHF
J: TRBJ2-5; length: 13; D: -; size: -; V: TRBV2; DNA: TGTGCCACTTTACAGGGACTTGGAGAGACCCAGTACTTC; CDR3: CATLQGLGETQYF
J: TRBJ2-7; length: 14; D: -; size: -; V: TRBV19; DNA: TGTGCCAGTAGCCCAGCAGAGGGCGCCTACGAGCAGTACTTC; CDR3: CASSPAEGAYEQYF
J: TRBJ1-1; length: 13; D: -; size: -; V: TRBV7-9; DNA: TGTGCCAGCAGCTCGGTCGGCTTAACTGAAGCTTTCTTT; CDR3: CASSSVGLTEAFF
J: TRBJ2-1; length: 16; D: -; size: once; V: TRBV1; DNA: TGCACCAGCAGCCAAGACCCTAGCGGGAGTGAAGGTGAGCAGTTCTTC; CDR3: CTSSQDPSGSEGEQFF
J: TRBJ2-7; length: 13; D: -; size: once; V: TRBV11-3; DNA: TGTGCCAGCAGCTTGGGAGCAGACTACGAGCAGTACTTC; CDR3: CASSLGADYEQYF
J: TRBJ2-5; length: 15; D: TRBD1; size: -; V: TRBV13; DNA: TGTGCCAGCAGCGAGCCTACAGGGGCCCAAGAGACCCAGTACTTC; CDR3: CASSEPTGAQETQYF
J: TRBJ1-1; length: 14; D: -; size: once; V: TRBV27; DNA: TGTGCCAGCAGTTTATTCCTGGGCCACACTGAAGCTTTCTTT; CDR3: CASSLFLGHTEAFF
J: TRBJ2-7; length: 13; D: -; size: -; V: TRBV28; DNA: TGTGCCAGCAGTTTGACTCCCTTCCACGAGCAGTACTTC; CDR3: CASSLTPFHEQYF
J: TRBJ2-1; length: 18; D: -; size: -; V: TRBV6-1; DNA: TGTGCCAGCAGTGAATCCGGGCTGCGGGGCCGTTCCTACAATGAGCAGTTCTTC; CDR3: CASSESGLRGRSYNEQFF
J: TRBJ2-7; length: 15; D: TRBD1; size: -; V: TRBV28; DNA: TGTGCCAGCAGATCCCCATATGACAGGGGAGACGAGCAGTACTTC; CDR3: CASRSPYDRGDEQYF
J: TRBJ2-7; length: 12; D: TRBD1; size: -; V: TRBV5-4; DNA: TGTGCCACGACGGACAGGGCCCACGAGCAGTACTTC; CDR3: CATTDRAHEQYF
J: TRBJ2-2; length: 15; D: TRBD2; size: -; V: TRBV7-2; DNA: TGTGCCAGCAGCTCACGGACTAGAGGCACCGGGGAGCTGTTTTTT; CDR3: CASSSRTRGTGELFF
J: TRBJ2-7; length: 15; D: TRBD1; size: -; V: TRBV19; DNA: TGTGCCAGTACCCCGGGACAGGGGGTTGTGTACGAGCAGTACTTC; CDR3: CASTPGQGVVYEQYF
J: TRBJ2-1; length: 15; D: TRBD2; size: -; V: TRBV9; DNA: TGTGCCAGCAGCCCCGGTCGGGAGGGTGTCTATGAGCAGTTCTTC; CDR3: CASSPGREGVYEQFF
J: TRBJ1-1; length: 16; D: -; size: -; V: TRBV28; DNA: TGTGCCAGCAGTTCTACCCGGGACATGCAGAACACTGAAGCTTTCTTT; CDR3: CASSSTRDMQNTEAFF
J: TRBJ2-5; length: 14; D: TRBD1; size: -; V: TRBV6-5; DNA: TGTGCCAGCAGTTACTCGACAGGGCCGGAGACCCAGTACTTC; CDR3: CASSYSTGPETQYF
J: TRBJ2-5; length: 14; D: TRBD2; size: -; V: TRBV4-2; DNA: TGTGCCAGCAGCCTCGGACTAGCGGAAGAGACCCAGTACTTC; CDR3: CASSLGLAEETQYF
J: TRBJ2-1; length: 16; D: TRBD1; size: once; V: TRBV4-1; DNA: TGCGCCAGCAGCCAAGATGGACAGGGGGCCTACAATGAGCAGTTCTTC; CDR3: CASSQDGQGAYNEQFF
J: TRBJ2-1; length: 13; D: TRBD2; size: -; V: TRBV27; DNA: TGTGCCAGCAGTTTGCTAGCGGGAGTAGAGCAGTTCTTC; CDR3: CASSLLAGVEQFF
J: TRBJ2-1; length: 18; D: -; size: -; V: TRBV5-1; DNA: TGCGCCAGCAGCTGGGAGGAGGGAGGTAGGGTAGCGTACAATGAGCAGTTCTTC; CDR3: CASSWEEGGRVAYNEQFF
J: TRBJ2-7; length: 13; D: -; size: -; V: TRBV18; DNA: TGTGCCAGCTCACCAACGGGGTCCTACGAGCAGTACTTC; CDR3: CASSPTGSYEQYF
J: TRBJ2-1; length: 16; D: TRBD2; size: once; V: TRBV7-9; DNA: TGTGCCAGCAGCCCCGTGACTAGCGGGTACTACAATGAGCAGTTCTTC; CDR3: CASSPVTSGYYNEQFF
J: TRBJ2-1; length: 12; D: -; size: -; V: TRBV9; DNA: TGTGCCAGCCCGGGTTGGGTCAATGAGCAGTTCTTC; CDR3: CASPGWVNEQFF
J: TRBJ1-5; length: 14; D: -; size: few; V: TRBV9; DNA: TGTGCCAGCAGCGAGGGGGGCACAAATCAGCCCCAGCATTTT; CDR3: CASSEGGTNQPQHF
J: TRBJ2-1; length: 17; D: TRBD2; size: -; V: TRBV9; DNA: TGTGCCAGCAGCGTAGCACTAGCGGGAGGGCCCGCCAATGAGCAGTTCTTC; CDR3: CASSVALAGGPANEQFF
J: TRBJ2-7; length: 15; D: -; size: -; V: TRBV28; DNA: TGTGCCAGCAGTCCCACACCGGGAAACCTCTACGAGCAGTACTTC; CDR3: CASSPTPGNLYEQYF
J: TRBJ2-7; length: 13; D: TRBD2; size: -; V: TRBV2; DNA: TGTGCCACTGCTAGCGGGAGGACCTACGAGCAGTACTTC; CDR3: CATASGRTYEQYF
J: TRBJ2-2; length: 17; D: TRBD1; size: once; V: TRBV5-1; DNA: TGCGCCAGCAGCTTGGATCAATTGACAGGGGACACCGGGGAGCTGTTTTTT; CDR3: CASSLDQLTGDTGELFF
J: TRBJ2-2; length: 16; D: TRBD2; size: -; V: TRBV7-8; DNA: TGTGCCAGCAGCCTATCCGGGACTATGTATACCGGGGAGCTGTTTTTT; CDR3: CASSLSGTMYTGELFF
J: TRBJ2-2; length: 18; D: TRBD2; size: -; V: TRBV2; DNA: TGTGCCAGCAGGGTGCTAGGACTAGCGAAACTGGGCACCGGGGAGCTGTTTTTT; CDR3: CASRVLGLAKLGTGELFF
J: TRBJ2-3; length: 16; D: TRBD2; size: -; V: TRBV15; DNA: TGTGCCACCAGCAGAGATCGGAGCGGGAGGACAGATACGCAGTATTTT; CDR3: CATSRDRSGRTDTQYF
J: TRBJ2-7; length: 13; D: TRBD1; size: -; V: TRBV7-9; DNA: TGTGCCAGCAGCTTTGGGACAGGGTGGGAGCAGTACTTC; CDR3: CASSFGTGWEQYF
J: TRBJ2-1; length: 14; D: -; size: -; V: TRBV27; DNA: TGTGCCAGCAGTTTCCAGGGAGGTAACAATGAGCAGTTCTTC; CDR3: CASSFQGGNNEQFF
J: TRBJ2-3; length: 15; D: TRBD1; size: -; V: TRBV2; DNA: TGTGCCAGCCCTTCAGGGGGCAGCACCACAGATACGCAGTATTTT; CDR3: CASPSGGSTTDTQYF
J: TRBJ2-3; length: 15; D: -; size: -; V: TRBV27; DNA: TGTGCCAGCAGTTTAGATCAGGGCGAACGGGATACGCAGTATTTT; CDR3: CASSLDQGERDTQYF
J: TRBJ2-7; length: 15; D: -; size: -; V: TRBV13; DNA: TGTGCCAGCAGCTTAGCGGGGTTGGGCGTTTGGGAGCAGTACTTC; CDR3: CASSLAGLGVWEQYF
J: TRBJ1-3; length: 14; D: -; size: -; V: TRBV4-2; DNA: TGTGCCAGCAGCCAAGCCTACGGGGGAAACACCATATATTTT; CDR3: CASSQAYGGNTIYF
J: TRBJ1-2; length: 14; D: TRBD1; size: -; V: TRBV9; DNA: TGTGCCAGCAGCGACCCGAACAGGGGATACGGCTACACCTTC; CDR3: CASSDPNRGYGYTF
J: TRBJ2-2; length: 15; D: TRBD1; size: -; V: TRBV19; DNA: TGTGCCAGTAGTCCCGGGACAGAGAACACCGGGGAGCTGTTTTTT; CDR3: CASSPGTENTGELFF
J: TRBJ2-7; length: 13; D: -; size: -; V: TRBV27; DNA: TGTGCCAGCAGTTTATCCGGAGGATACGAGCAGTACTTC; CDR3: CASSLSGGYEQYF
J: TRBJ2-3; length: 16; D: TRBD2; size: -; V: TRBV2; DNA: TGTGCCAGCAGTGAAGCTGCGGGAGGGATCATAGATACGCAGTATTTT; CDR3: CASSEAAGGIIDTQYF
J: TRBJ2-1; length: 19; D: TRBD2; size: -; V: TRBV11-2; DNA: TGTGCCAGCAGCTTTTTCCCCGCCGTCCTAGCGGGAATAAACAATGAGCAGTTCTTC; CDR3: CASSFFPAVLAGINNEQFF
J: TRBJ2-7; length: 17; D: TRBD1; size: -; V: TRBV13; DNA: TGTGCCAGCAGCTCCTTTCCCGGGACAGGGCCTTTGGGCGAGCAGTACTTC; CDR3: CASSSFPGTGPLGEQYF
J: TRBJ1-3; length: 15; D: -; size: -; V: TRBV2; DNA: TGTGCCAGCAGAAGGGACTCCAGCTCTGGAAACACCATATATTTT; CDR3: CASRRDSSSGNTIYF
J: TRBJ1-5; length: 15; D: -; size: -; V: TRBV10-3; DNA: TGTGCCATCAGTGAGTCGACCCAGGGCGAACAGCCCCAGCATTTT; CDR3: CAISESTQGEQPQHF